The entry that follows covers one T cell receptor beta chain sequence. These data are taken from a study of OX40 agonist ivuxolimab in advanced cancers. Study in general: Patients received ivuxolimab, an agonistic anti-OX40 (CD134) antibody. Therapy given before enrollment (anti-PD-1, anti-PD-L1 or anti-CTLA-4) was allowed, and around 44% had some.

Some clones are missing from TCRdb's copy, which holds only in-frame ones; the method was immunoSEQ multiplex PCR. The sample consists of approximately 70,000 clones, 84% of them appearing once. The material sequenced was CD4+ or CD8+ T cells sorted from blood, taken in a trial of the OX40 agonist ivuxolimab. The TCR comes from an adult with an advanced solid tumor such as melanoma, head and neck, liver or kidney cancer.

The CDR3 spells CASSFGFYGYTF. DNA for the CDR3: TGTGCCAGCAGTTTTGGGTTCTATGGCTACACCTTC. The J gene is TRBJ1-2, the V gene TRBV28; D is ambiguous. CDR3 length: 12 residues. Germline V CDR1 and CDR2: MDHEN, SYDVKM. V lost 3 bases, J lost 4 bases, and 6 bases lay in between.